The entry below describes one T cell receptor (beta chain). Its matching antigen is unknown. The source of the sample is a study of T cell responses to AZD1222 COVID-19 vaccine. Study observations and caveats: Among the donors, most were white British and more were female, and clonal diversity was possibly underestimated.

Clones were sequenced by immunoSEQ multiplex PCR, and TCRdb holds only the in-frame ones, with some missing. The table shows approximately 50,000 clones, with 65% to 90% occurring only once. The ends were cut back, 6 bases at V and 7 bases at J, with 12 bases in the middle. The CDR3 contains 12 residues. Analyses pooled second doses at about 4 or about 12 weeks. The receptor's source is an adult who received the AZD1222 COVID-19 vaccine. The rearrangement links TRBV12-3 or TRBV12-4 to TRBJ1-2; maybe TRBD1 (6 bases). The source was peripheral blood, collected 28 days after the second AZD1222 dose. CDR3 coding DNA: TGTGCCAGCAGCACCGGCAGGGGTGGCTACACCTTC. It encodes CASSTGRGGYTF.